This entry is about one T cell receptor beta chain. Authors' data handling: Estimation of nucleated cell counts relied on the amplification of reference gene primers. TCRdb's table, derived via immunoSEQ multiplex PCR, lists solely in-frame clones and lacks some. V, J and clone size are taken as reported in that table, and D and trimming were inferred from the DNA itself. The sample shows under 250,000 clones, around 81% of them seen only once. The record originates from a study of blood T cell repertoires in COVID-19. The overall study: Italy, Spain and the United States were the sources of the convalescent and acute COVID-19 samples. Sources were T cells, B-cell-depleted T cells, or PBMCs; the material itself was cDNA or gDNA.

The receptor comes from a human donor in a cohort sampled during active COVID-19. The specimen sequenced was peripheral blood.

CDR3 sequence (DNA): TGTGCCAGCAGTGGGGGCCGGCGGGGTGAAGCTTTCTTT. Translation gives CASSGGRRGEAFF. The genes are TRBV2 and TRBJ1-1, with D possibly being TRBD1 (5 bases). CDR3 length: 13 amino acids. V shed 4 bases and J shed 7 bases, with 13 bases lying between them. Germline CDR1 SNHLY, CDR2 FYNNEI.